These 3 T cell receptor beta chains were sequenced from one sample in a study of regulatory T cells in long-lasting Graves disease. Time point: newly diagnosed GD, antithyroid drugs for less than 3 months. Scientists built the TCR library using RNA that was extracted from PBMCs. Sequencing libraries for TCR beta were prepared with iRepertoire HTBI primers and Arm-PCR of CDR3 regions. TCRdb recomputed calls from the multiplex PCR reads with MiXCR, one row per CDR3 protein. The sample consists of about 400,000 distinct CDR3 sequences, roughly 17% of them appearing once. The same sample was also studied in work on T cells in Graves' hyperthyroidism and ophthalmopathy.

The material sequenced was peripheral blood mononuclear cells (PBMCs), taken at new diagnosis, from a patient treated with antithyroid drugs. The receptors originated from a woman aged 18-29 years with Graves disease.

This clonotype was seen at least ten times. The J gene is TRBJ2-3, the V gene TRBV28; the D is unclear. Deletions cut 5 bases from V and 3 bases from J, with 6 bases between. The length of the CDR3 is 12 residues. Germline V gives CDR1 MDHEN, CDR2 SYDVKM. The DNA for the CDR3 is TGTGCCAGCAGTACGATGACAGATACGCAGTATTTT. Translated, it gives CASSTMTDTQYF.

This clonotype was counted many times. The chain joins TRBV6-1 to TRBJ1-2; TRBD1 agrees at 7 bases. V was clipped by 5 bases and J by 8 bases; unmatched bases: 14. The CDR3 runs to 15 residues. From germline, CDR1 is MNHNS and CDR2 SASEGT. CDR3 residues: CASSPATGTARGYTF. CDR3 sequence (DNA): TGTGCCAGCAGTCCAGCAACTGGGACAGCTAGGGGCTACACCTTC.

The sample holds a few counts of this clonotype. The V and J genes are TRBV28 and TRBJ1-2; no clear D gene. The V end was cut by 5 bases, the J end by 4 bases, with 14 bases between. Per germline, CDR1 MDHEN and CDR2 SYDVKM. The CDR3 has 14 residues. The CDR3 DNA is TGTGCCAGCAGTCCGAACAGAGAAACCTATGGCTACACCTTC. Its translation is CASSPNRETYGYTF.